This record covers a single T cell receptor (beta chain). This sample was taken from a study of T cell responses to AZD1222 COVID-19 vaccine. The CDR3 is made up of 15 amino acids. Deletions cut 8 bases from V and 8 bases from J, with 21 bases between. CDR1 SNHLY and CDR2 FYNNEI come from the germline V gene. Profiling relied on immunoSEQ multiplex PCR, and the TCRdb table lists in-frame clones only, not all of them. Among some 200,000 clones, about 92% were seen once, and the ten largest hold more than 0.8%. The gene calls are TRBV2 and TRBJ1-4, with D possibly being TRBD1 (6 bases). Sample: peripheral blood, taken on day 0 of MenACWY control vaccination. This receptor was taken from an adult in good health. CDR3 nucleotide sequence: TGTGCCAGCGGCTTACAGGGAGTGGCGGGCGAAAAACTGTTTTTT. Amino acids: CASGLQGVAGEKLFF.